This T cell receptor beta chain is from a study of cytomegalovirus exposure and HLA in healthy donors. PCR primers comprised 60 Vbeta and 13 Jbeta primers. TCRdb keeps only in-frame clones here, not all; method: immunoSEQ multiplex PCR. Of some 80,000 clones listed, roughly 79% were seen once; the top ten hold 1.6%. Concerning this clone: Its antigen is currently unknown.

Whole-study findings and limits: It was likely that a cluster of highly shared sequence variants was a sequencing artifact.

The sequence derives from a man aged 40-49 years in good health and CMV-seronegative. The sequenced sample was PBMCs.

The CDR3 DNA reads as TGTGCCAGCAGCCCTGGGCCGTACATGAACACTGAAGCTTTCTTT. This sequence encodes CASSPGPYMNTEAFF. The rearrangement links TRBV7-2 to TRBJ1-1, with D uncertain. Looked up from germline, CDR1 is SGHTA and CDR2 is FQGNSA. The CDR3 covers 15 residues. The V end lost 5 bases, the J end lost 0 bases, and 13 bases lay between the germline ends.